This T cell receptor (beta chain) was captured by sequencing in a study of technical replicates of blood from a few donors. The CDR3 is made up of 15 amino acids. Germline lookup yields CDR1 LNHDA and CDR2 SQIVND (reference sequence). The J segment lost 5 bases and the V segment lost 6 bases, leaving 8 bases of the junction unmatched. The protocol was immunoSEQ multiplex PCR, while the TCRdb copy is restricted to in-frame clones and leaves out a portion. This sample has more than 55,000 clones, with roughly nine tenths found just once. This chain uses TRBV19 with TRBJ2-4, with 9 bases aligning to TRBD2. The receptor was derived from a human donor in good health. Some clones in this sample may be carry-over from other donors' samples. The sample was PBMCs. This chain's CDR3 is CASRAAGGGENIQYF. The CDR3 region has the DNA TGTGCCAGTAGGGCGGCGGGAGGGGGAGAAAACATTCAGTACTTC.